This record concerns one T cell receptor (beta chain) sequence. This clonotype occurred a few times. Its antigen is not yet known. Per-base qualities were not stored, and no clone one base away is much larger. These data come from a study of vaccination and CD4 T cells after COVID-19 (dated by TCRdb to about 2022). Concerning the study at large: Convalescent patients had a positive SARS-CoV-2 result on nasal swab PCR, and of these patients, under ten had mild disease and one had severe disease. Six males and four females were included in the convalescent cohort, with two Hispanic individuals, seven Caucasians, two Asians and one multiracial person represented. Two doses of either the Pfizer-BioNTech BNT162b2 vaccine (n=8) or the Moderna mRNA-1273 vaccine (n=2) were administered to participants. Post-COVID blood samples were collected from convalescent patients a median of around 100 days after diagnosis, with a range of roughly 30 to 161 days. Post-vaccine blood samples were taken a median of roughly 75 days after the second vaccine dose, with a range of roughly 14 to 250 days. For stimulating the cultures, overlapping spike peptide pools were used, derived from SARS-CoV-2 as well as from the common cold coronaviruses HCoV-NL63, HCoV-OC43 and HCoV-229E. In control cultures, a CEFX viral epitope pool was used as positive control, an HIV-1 Nef peptide pool was used as negative control, or no peptide was added. The spike-specific CD4+ TCR repertoire was compared before and after mRNA vaccination in 10 COVID-19 convalescent patients and a few infection-naive healthy vaccine recipients. Results and caveats for the whole study, not just this receptor: Only a relatively small number of convalescent patients were included in the study, and early timepoints following natural infection were not analyzed. Among the post-vaccine SARS-CoV-2-reactive clones in convalescent patients, a median roughly 85% showed up only after vaccination, which suggests vaccine-specific priming. Nearly all vaccine-specific clones in convalescent patients (304 of 307) were mono-reactive for SARS-CoV-2 spike rather than cross-reactive with common cold coronaviruses. Although the median number of SARS-CoV-2-reactive clonotypes went up from some 23 after infection to some 37 after vaccination, the increase was not significant.

This sample's treatment or condition label indicates: 10-day PBMC culture with coronavirus spike peptide pools or control peptides (ViraFEST assay). To expand antigen-specific T cells with peptide pools and then pick out the expanded clonotypes through TCR sequencing, the study relied on the ViraFEST assay. Positive SARS-CoV-2 PCR tests in the convalescent patients dated from March to December 2020, before Alpha, Beta and Delta variants emerged in the United States. PBMCs were cultured at around 2 million per well in IMDM supplemented with about 5% human AB serum and around 9.5 IU/ml IL-2, with approximately 10 ug/ml peptide pools added. Half of the culture medium was replaced with fresh IL-2-containing medium on days 3 and 7. Once the cells had been in culture for over 9 days, the EasySep CD4+ T cell isolation kit was used to isolate CD4+ T cells by negative selection. PBMCs were separated from whole blood using Ficoll-Paque Plus gradient centrifugation and then either used fresh or cryopreserved at -140C. Each culture condition was generally run in triplicate wells.

The library came from PCR. DNA from cultured CD4+ T cells underwent TCR sequencing with the Oncomine TCR Beta short-read assay at the Johns Hopkins FTIC core. Genomic DNA was extracted from the cultured CD4+ T cells with the QIAamp micro DNA kit. Oncomine TCR Beta libraries from cultured CD4+ T cells were pooled with unique dual indexes and sequenced on an Illumina iSeq 100. Per the authors' processing: Non-productive sequences were removed, and CDR3s not starting with C, not ending with F or W, or shorter than 7 amino acids were discarded. Antigen-specific clonotypes were identified with the MANAFEST web application by comparing peptide-stimulated wells with reference and other culture wells. An FDR below 0.05, an odds ratio above 5, and a productive frequency above 0.1% in at least two of three replicate wells were required for clones to be considered positive. A clonotype was classed as cross-reactive if the clonotype showed significant expansion both in SARS-CoV-2 spike wells and in at least one common cold coronavirus spike condition. CDR3 homology was assessed with Levenshtein distances (stringdist) and unrooted phylogenetic trees (ape) in R version 3.6.1. TCRdb reanalyzed the raw reads on its own, using fastp at Q25 for trimming and MiXCR for clone calling, and kept in-frame beta chains. For every CDR3 protein sequence, its rows merge into one entry that carries the most common genes and DNA. These V and J calls are TCRdb output, not the study's own analysis. The sample table holds over 11,000 distinct CDR3 sequences, of which roughly 21% were seen once. Approximately 14% of the sample comes from the top ten.

The V end loses 4 bases and the J end loses 5 bases, and a stretch of 18 bases separates them. CDR1 SEHNR and CDR2 FQNEAQ are derived from the germline V gene (reference sequence). The CDR3 runs 16 residues from the cysteine to the phenylalanine. Just the 48-base CDR3 DNA is kept, in frame starting at base 1. The chain is made from TRBV7-9 and TRBJ1-5, and possibly TRBD1, on 5 matching bases. The sample consisted of cultured CD4+ T cells from blood. The sequence was obtained from a human donor with COVID-19. The CDR3 region: CASSSGLQGEDQPQHF. The DNA reads TGTGCCAGCAGCTCGGGCCTGCAGGGCGAGGATCAGCCCCAGCATTTT.